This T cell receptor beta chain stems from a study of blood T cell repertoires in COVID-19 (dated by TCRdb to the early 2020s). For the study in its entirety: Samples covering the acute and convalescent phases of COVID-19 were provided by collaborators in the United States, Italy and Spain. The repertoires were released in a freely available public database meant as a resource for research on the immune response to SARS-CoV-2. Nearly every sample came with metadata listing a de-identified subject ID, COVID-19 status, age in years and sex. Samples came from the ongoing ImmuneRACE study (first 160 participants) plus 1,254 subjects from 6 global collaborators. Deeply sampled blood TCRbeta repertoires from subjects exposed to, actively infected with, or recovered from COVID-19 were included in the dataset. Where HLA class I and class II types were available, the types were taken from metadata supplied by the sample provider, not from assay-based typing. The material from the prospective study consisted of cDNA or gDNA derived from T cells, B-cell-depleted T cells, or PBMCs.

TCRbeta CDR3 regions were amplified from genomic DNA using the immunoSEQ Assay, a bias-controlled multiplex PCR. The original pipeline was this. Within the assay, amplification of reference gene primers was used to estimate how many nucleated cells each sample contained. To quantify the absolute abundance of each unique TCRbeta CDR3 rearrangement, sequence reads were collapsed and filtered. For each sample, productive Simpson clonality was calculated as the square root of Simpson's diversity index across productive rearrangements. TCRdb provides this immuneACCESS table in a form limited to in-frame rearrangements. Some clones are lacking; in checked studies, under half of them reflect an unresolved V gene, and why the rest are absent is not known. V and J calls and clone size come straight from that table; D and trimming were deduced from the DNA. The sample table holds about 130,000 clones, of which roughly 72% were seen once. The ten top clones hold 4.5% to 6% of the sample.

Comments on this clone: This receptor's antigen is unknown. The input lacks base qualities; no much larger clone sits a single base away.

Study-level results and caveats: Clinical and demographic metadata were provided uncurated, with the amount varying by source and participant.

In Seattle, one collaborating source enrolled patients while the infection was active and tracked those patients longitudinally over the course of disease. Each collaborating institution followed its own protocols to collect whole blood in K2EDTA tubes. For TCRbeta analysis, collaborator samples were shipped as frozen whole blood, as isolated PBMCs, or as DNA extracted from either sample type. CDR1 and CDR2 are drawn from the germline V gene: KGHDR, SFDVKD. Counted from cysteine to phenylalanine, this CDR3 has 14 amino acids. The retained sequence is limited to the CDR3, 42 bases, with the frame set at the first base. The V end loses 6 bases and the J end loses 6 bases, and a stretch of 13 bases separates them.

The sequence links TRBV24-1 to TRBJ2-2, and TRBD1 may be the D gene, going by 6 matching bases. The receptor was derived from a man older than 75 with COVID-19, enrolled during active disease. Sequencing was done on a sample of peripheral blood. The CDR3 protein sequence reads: CATSFGGAAGELFF. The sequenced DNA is TGTGCCACCAGTTTTGGGGGCGCGGCCGGGGAGCTGTTTTTT.